A single sample is the source of the 8 T cell receptor beta chains below, sequenced in a study of blood T cell repertoires in COVID-19. This table comes from immunoSEQ multiplex PCR, and its TCRdb copy is limited to in-frame clones, with some not included. The table lists about 270,000 clones, approximately 80% of them singletons, with over 3.5% in the top ten. The sequenced sample was peripheral blood. The source of these receptors is a woman in her 50s with active or convalescent COVID-19.

CDR3 sequence: CASSLDSLASYEQYF. The CDR3 coding sequence is TGTGCCAGCAGCTTAGACTCTCTAGCGAGCTACGAGCAGTACTTC. The chain uses TRBV13 and TRBJ2-7; TRBD2 might be the D (6 bases). This CDR3 has 15 amino acids. The germline V and J ends were trimmed by 1 base and 3 bases, with 13 bases remaining between them. Germline loops: CDR1 PRHDT, CDR2 FYEKMQ (reference sequence).

This clone has a handful of counts. The chain uses TRBV10-3 and TRBJ2-5; 7 positions match TRBD1. CDR3 length equals 13 residues. With V trimmed by 5 bases and J by 2 bases, 2 bases remained unmatched. From germline, CDR1 is ENHRY and CDR2 SYGVKD. The DNA of the CDR3 is TGTGCCATCAGTACAGGGGATCAAGAGACCCAGTACTTC. Translation: CAISTGDQETQYF.

Concerning this clone itself: One junction end does not reproduce the germline sequence, and a read error may be involved. J is TRBJ2-1 and V is TRBV5-1, with 8 bases that match TRBD2. This CDR3 comprises 13 residues. The germline V gene encodes CDR1 SGHRS and CDR2 YFSETQ. The CDR3 nucleotides read TGCACCAGCCAAGGACTAGCTGGGCATGAGCAGTTCTTC. This codes for CTSQGLAGHEQFF.

In nucleotides, the CDR3 is TGCGCCAGCAGCGCAAGACAGGGGAACTATGGCTACACCTTC. This encodes CASSARQGNYGYTF. The chain couples TRBV5-1 to TRBJ1-2; 8 positions match TRBD1. J was trimmed by 2 bases and V by 4 bases; bases with no gene match: 4. Germline lookup yields CDR1 SGHRS and CDR2 YFSETQ. The CDR3 spans 14 residues.

This clone was recorded once. This chain joins TRBV4-1 and TRBJ1-2, with 7 bases matching TRBD1. V was pared by 5 bases and J by 6 bases, with 15 bases of the junction left unmatched. The length of the CDR3 is 16 residues. Germline V gene sequence: CDR1 MGHRA, CDR2 YSYEKL. CDR3 residues: CASSLRTGLIEDGYTF. CDR3 nucleotide sequence: TGCGCCAGCAGCTTACGGACAGGTTTAATTGAGGATGGCTACACCTTC.

This clone was seen only once. The rearrangement uses TRBV14 and TRBJ2-4, with a tentative D call TRBD2 (6 bases). Deletions cut 4 bases from V and 0 bases from J, with 7 bases between. In germline, CDR1 is SGHDN, CDR2 FVKESK. This CDR3 has 14 amino acids. CDR3 sequence (DNA): TGTGCCAGCAGCCCGGGACTAGCCAAAAACATTCAGTACTTC. Translating it yields CASSPGLAKNIQYF. The variable domain in full, with the rest retrieved from reference TRBV14 and TRBJ2-4, is EAGVTQFPSHSVIEKGQTVTLRCDPISGHDNLYWYRRVMGKEIKFLLHFVKESKQDESGMPNNRFLAERTGGTYSTLKVQPAELEDSGVYFCASSPGLAKNIQYFGAGTRLSVL.

The chain couples TRBV5-1 to TRBJ2-5, with 10 bases matching TRBD2. In germline, CDR1 is SGHRS, CDR2 YFSETQ. V shed 0 bases and J 7 bases; nucleotides not matched to a gene: 6. This CDR3 region has 15 residues. The CDR3 here is CASSLGLAGVSTQYF. The CDR3, as DNA: TGCGCCAGCAGCTTGGGGCTAGCGGGAGTGTCGACCCAGTACTTC. Supplemented by reference TRBV5-1 and TRBJ2-5, the full variable domain reads KAGVTQTPRYLIKTRGQQVTLSCSPISGHRSVSWYQQTPGQGLQFLFEYFSETQRNKGNFPGRFSGRQFSNSRSEMNVSTLELGDSALYLCASSLGLAGVSTQYFGPGTRLLVL.

The genes are TRBV27 and TRBJ1-2, with D unresolved. V lost 2 bases, J lost 5 bases, and 12 bases lay in between. The length of the CDR3 is 14 residues. In germline, CDR1 is MNHEY, CDR2 SMNVEV (reference sequence). CDR3 DNA sequence: TGTGCCAGCAGTTTAATGTATAACAGTTATGGCTACACCTTC. It encodes CASSLMYNSYGYTF.